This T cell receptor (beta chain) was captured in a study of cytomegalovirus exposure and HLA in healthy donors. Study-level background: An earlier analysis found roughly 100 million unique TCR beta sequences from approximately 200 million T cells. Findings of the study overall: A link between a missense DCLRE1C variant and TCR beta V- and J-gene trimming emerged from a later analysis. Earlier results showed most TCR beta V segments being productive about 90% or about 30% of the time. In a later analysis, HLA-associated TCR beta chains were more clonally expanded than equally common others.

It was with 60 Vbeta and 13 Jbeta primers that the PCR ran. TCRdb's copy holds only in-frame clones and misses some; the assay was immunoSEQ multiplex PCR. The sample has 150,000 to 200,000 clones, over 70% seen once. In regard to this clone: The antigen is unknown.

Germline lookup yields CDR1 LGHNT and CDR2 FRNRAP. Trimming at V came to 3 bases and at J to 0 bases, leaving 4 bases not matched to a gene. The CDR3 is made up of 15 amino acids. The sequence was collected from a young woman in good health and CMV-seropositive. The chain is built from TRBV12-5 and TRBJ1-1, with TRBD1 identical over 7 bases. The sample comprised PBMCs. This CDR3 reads CASGLSGQLNTEAFF. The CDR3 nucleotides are TGTGCTAGTGGTTTATCGGGACAGCTGAACACTGAAGCTTTCTTT.